One sample yielded the 8 T cell receptor beta chains listed below, sequenced in a study of CD4+ T cells in melanoma. The assay was immunoSEQ multiplex PCR, and TCRdb's table has in-frame clones only and misses some. The data hold 50,000 or so clones, with 89% observed a single time. The specimen sequenced was peripheral blood. These receptors were obtained from a human donor with melanoma.

This clone was found once. The chain combines TRBV19 with TRBJ1-1, with D uncertain. V was pared by 9 bases and J by 0 bases, with 20 bases between. This CDR3 contains 16 residues. CDR1 and CDR2 from the germline V gene are LNHDA and SQIVND (reference sequence). This CDR3 reads CASFGDKERMNTEAFF. In DNA, the CDR3 is TGTGCCAGCTTCGGCGACAAGGAAAGAATGAACACTGAAGCTTTCTTT.

V is TRBV7-9 and J is TRBJ1-2; D remains ambiguous. The germline CDR1 and CDR2 sequences are SEHNR and FQNEAQ (reference sequence). Trimming left V 0 bases short and J 3 bases short, with 11 bases between. This CDR3 spans 15 amino acids. The CDR3 protein is CASSLAPTYYYGYTF. CDR3 DNA sequence: TGTGCCAGCAGCTTAGCACCCACCTATTACTATGGCTACACCTTC.

The V and J genes are TRBV6-4 and TRBJ2-1, with a tentative D call TRBD1 (5 bases). Trimming cost V 8 bases and J 5 bases, with 13 bases left between them. This CDR3 contains 13 residues. Germline V gene data show CDR1 as MRHNA and CDR2 as SNTAGT. The CDR3 protein is CASSSSRDNEQFF. The CDR3, as DNA: TGTGCCAGCTCCTCAAGCAGGGACAATGAGCAGTTCTTC.

The chain employs TRBV6-5 and TRBJ1-1, with 7 bases that match TRBD1. The ends lost 5 bases at V and 5 bases at J; junction bases unmatched: 8. Germline V gene sequence: CDR1 MNHEY, CDR2 SVGAGI. This CDR3 has 14 residues. The CDR3 spells CASSDGQEGTEAFF. CDR3 in DNA: TGTGCCAGCAGTGACGGACAGGAGGGAACTGAAGCTTTCTTT.

J is TRBJ2-7 and V is TRBV5-1; possibly TRBD2 for D (6 bases). This CDR3 comprises 14 residues. V lost 4 bases to trimming and J lost 6 bases, with 17 bases between them. Germline-derived CDR1 and CDR2 are SGHRS and YFSETQ. The CDR3 region is CASSPEPGLTEQYF. CDR3 sequence (DNA): TGCGCCAGCAGCCCTGAACCGGGACTTACCGAGCAGTACTTC.

This chain uses TRBV15 with TRBJ2-5, with 7 bases that match TRBD2. Germline lookup yields CDR1 LNHNV and CDR2 YYDKDF (reference sequence). The CDR3 extends over 15 amino acids. The V gene end was trimmed by 1 base and the J gene end by 5 bases; junction bases not matched to a gene: 7. The CDR3 nucleotides are TGTGCCACCAGCAGAGGACGGGGGGAGGGTGAGACCCAGTACTTC. Translation: CATSRGRGEGETQYF.

This clone came up a few times. This sequence joins TRBV15 and TRBJ1-5; D not resolved. Between the trimmed V and J ends, which lost 2 bases and 7 bases, there was a span of 12 bases. The CDR3 is made up of 14 amino acids. Germline-derived CDR1 and CDR2 are LNHNV and YYDKDF (reference sequence). The CDR3 DNA reads TGTGCCACCAGCAGATCCGGGGTGGGCCAGCCCCAGCATTTT. Protein sequence: CATSRSGVGQPQHF.

The rearrangement uses TRBV5-4 and TRBJ1-2, with D possibly matching TRBD1 (5 bases). Trimming removed 0 bases from V and 2 bases from J, with 11 bases in between. Looked up from germline, CDR1 is SGHNT and CDR2 is YYREEE (reference sequence). This CDR3 contains 15 residues. The chain's CDR3 is CASSLDPPGNYGYTF. The CDR3 region has the DNA TGTGCCAGCAGCTTGGATCCGCCAGGGAACTATGGCTACACCTTC.